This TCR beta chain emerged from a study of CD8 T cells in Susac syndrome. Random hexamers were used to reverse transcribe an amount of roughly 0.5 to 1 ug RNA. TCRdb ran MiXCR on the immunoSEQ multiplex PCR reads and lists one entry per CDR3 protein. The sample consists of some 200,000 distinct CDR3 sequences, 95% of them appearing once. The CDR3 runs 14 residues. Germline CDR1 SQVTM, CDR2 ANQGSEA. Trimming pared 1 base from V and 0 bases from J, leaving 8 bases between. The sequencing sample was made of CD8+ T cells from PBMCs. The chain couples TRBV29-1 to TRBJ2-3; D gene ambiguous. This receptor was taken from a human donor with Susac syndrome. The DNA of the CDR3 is TGCAGCGTTGAAGTCGGCTTTAGCACAGATACGCAGTATTTT. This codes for CSVEVGFSTDTQYF.